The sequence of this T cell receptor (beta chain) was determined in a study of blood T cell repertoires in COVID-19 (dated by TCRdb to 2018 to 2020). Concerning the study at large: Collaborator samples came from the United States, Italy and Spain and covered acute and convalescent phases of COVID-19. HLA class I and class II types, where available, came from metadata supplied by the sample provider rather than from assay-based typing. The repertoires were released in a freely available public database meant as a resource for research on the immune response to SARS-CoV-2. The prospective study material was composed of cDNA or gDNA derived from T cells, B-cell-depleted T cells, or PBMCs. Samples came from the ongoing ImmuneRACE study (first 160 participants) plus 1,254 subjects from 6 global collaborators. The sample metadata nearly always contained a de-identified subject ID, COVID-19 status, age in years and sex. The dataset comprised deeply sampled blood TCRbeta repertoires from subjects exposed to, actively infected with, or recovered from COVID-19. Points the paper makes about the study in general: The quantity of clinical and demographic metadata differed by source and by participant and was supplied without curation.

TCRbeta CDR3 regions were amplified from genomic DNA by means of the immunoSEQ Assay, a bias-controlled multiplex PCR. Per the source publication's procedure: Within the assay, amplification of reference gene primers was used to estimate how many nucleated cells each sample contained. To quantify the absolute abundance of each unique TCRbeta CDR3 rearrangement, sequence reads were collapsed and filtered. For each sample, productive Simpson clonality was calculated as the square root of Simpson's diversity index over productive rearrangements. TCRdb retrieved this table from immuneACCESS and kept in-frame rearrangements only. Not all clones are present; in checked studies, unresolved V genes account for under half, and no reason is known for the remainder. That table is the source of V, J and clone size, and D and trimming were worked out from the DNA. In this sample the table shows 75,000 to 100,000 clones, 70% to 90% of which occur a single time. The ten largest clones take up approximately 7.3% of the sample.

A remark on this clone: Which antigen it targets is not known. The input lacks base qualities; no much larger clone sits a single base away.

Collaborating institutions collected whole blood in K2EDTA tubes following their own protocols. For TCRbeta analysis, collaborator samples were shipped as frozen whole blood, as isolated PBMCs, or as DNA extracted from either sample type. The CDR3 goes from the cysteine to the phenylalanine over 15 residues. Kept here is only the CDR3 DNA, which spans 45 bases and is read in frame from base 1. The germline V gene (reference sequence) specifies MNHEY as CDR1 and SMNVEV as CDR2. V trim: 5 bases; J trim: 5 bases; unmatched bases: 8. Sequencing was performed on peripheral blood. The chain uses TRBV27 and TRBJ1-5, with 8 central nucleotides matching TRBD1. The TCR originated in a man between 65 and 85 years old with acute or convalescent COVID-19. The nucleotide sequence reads TGTGCCAGCAGTCCTCGTCGACAGGGGTATCAGCCCCAGCATTTT. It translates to CASSPRRQGYQPQHF.